This is a list of T cell receptor beta chains from one sample in a study of cytomegalovirus exposure and HLA in healthy donors. The table came from immunoSEQ multiplex PCR; TCRdb's copy has only in-frame clones and leaves some out. Of under 200,000 clones listed, about 80% are singletons. The material sequenced was PBMCs. Every receptor here comes from a woman between 35 and 50 years old in good health and CMV-seronegative. Both conserved end residues are part of each CDR3. A D gene is named only where the DNA matches it firmly. The size entry is marked missing in some rows and otherwise reads once, few, many or a size class.

D gene: .; J gene: TRBJ2-6; clone size: .; V gene: TRBV29-1; CDR3 DNA: TGCAGCGCATCAGGGGAAATCTCTGGGGCCAACGTCCTGACTTTC; CDR3 protein: CSASGEISGANVLTF
D gene: TRBD2; J gene: TRBJ2-7; clone size: few; V gene: TRBV7-9; CDR3 DNA: TGTGCCAGCAGCCGCGTCCATTCTAGCGGGGGCTCCTACGAGCAGTACTTC; CDR3 protein: CASSRVHSSGGSYEQYF
D gene: .; J gene: TRBJ1-2; clone size: .; V gene: TRBV10-2; CDR3 DNA: TGCGCCAGCAGTGAGTCGGGCGAGCATCGCTACACCTTC; CDR3 protein: CASSESGEHRYTF
D gene: TRBD1; J gene: TRBJ1-1; clone size: .; V gene: TRBV18; CDR3 DNA: TGTGCCAGCTCACCACTACAGGGGGCGTCAGGCACTGAAGCTTTCTTT; CDR3 protein: CASSPLQGASGTEAFF
D gene: TRBD1; J gene: TRBJ2-2; clone size: .; V gene: TRBV6-1; CDR3 DNA: TGTGCCAGCAATACAGGGGGCGCGAGCGGGGAGCTGTTTTTT; CDR3 protein: CASNTGGASGELFF
D gene: TRBD2; J gene: TRBJ2-1; clone size: .; V gene: TRBV7-3; CDR3 DNA: TGTGCCAGCAGCCTGGCTAGCGGGAGTTCGAGTGAGCAGTTCTTC; CDR3 protein: CASSLASGSSSEQFF
D gene: .; J gene: TRBJ2-5; clone size: .; V gene: TRBV6-5; CDR3 DNA: TGTGCCAGCAGCCGACTAGTTGCGGAGACCCAGTACTTC; CDR3 protein: CASSRLVAETQYF
D gene: .; J gene: TRBJ2-3; clone size: once; V gene: TRBV2; CDR3 DNA: TGTGCCAGCAGTGATTATGGGACAAGGGTAGATACGCAGTATTTT; CDR3 protein: CASSDYGTRVDTQYF
D gene: TRBD1; J gene: TRBJ2-7; clone size: .; V gene: TRBV27; CDR3 DNA: TGTGCCAGCAGTTTTCGGGACAGGTCCTACGAGCAGTACTTC; CDR3 protein: CASSFRDRSYEQYF
D gene: TRBD1; J gene: TRBJ1-5; clone size: .; V gene: TRBV2; CDR3 DNA: TGTGCCAGCAGACAGGGGGCCGGGGGTATCAATCAGCCCCAGCATTTT; CDR3 protein: CASRQGAGGINQPQHF
D gene: .; J gene: TRBJ2-2; clone size: .; V gene: TRBV6-5; CDR3 DNA: TGTGCCAGCAGTTACTCCCAGGGAAACACCGGGGAGCTGTTTTTT; CDR3 protein: CASSYSQGNTGELFF